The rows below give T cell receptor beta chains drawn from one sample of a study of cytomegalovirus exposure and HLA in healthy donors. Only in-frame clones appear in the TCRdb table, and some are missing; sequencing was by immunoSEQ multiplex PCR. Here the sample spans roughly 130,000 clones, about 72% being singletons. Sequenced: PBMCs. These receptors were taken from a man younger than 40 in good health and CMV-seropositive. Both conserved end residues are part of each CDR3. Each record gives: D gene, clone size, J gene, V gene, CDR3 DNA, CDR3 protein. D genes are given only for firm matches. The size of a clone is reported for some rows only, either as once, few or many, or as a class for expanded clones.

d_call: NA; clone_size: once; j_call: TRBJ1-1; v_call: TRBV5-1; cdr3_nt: TGCGCCAGCAGCCGGGAGTTGGGCACTGAAGCTTTCTTT; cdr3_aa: CASSRELGTEAFF
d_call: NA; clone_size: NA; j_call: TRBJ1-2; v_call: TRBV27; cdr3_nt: TGTGCCAGCAGTTTCGGACGGGGCTATGGCTACACCTTC; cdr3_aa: CASSFGRGYGYTF
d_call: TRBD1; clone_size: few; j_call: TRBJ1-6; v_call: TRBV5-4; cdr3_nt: TGTGCCAGCAGCGTGAGACAGGGCTATTCACCCCTCCACTTT; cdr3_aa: CASSVRQGYSPLHF
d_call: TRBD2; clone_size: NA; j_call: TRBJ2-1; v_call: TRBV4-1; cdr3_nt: TGCGCCAGCCAAGCCCTGGGACTAGCGAGCAGAAGATTAGACAATGAGCAGTTCTTC; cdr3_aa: CASQALGLASRRLDNEQFF
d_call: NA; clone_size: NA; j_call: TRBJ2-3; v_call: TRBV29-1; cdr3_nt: TGCAGCGTTGCTGAAGGCGGAGCGTTTGATACGCAGTATTTT; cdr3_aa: CSVAEGGAFDTQYF
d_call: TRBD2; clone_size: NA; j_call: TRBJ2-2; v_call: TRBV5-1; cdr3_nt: TGCGCCAGCATCGCGGGCATTCGACCGGGAGGATTAGGCACCGGGGAGCTGTTTTTT; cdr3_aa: CASIAGIRPGGLGTGELFF
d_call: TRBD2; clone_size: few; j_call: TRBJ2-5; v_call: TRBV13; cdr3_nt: TGTGCCAGCAGCCTACGACTAGCGGGGCAAGAGACCCAGTACTTC; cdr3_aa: CASSLRLAGQETQYF
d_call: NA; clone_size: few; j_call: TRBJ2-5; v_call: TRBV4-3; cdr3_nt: TGCGCCAGCAGCCAAGATCCGCCTCCCGCAGGGAAAGAGACCCAGTACTTC; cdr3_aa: CASSQDPPPAGKETQYF
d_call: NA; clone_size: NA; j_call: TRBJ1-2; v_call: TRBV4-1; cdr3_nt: TGCGCCAGCAGCCAAGCCCTGTCTGGTGGGGGGTATTGGCCCATCTTC; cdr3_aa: CASSQALSGGGYWPIF
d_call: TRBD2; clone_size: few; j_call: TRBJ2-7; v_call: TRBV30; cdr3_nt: TGTGCCTGGAGTGTACGAGGTAGCGGGGGATACGAGCAGTACTTC; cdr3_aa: CAWSVRGSGGYEQYF
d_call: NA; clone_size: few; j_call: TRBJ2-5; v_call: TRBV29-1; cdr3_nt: TGCAGCGCCTTGGGAGACCCCTACCAAGAGACCCAGTACTTC; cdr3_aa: CSALGDPYQETQYF
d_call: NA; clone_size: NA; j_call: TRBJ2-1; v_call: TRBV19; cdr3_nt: TGTGCCAGTCAGACTCAGGCGGGTTACAATGAGCAGTTCTTC; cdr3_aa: CASQTQAGYNEQFF
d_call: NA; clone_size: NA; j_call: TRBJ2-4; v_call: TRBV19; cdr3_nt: TGTGCCAGTAGTAAGGGGGGACAGATAAACATTCAGTACTTC; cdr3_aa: CASSKGGQINIQYF
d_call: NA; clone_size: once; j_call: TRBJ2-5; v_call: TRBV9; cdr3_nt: TGTGCCAGCAGCGTCTCCGGGGTTTACCAAGAGACCCAGTACTTC; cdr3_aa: CASSVSGVYQETQYF
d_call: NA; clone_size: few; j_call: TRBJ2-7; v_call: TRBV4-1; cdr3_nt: TGCGCCAGCAGCCAGGGTGTTGCCAGGGGAAACTACGAGCAGTACTTC; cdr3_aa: CASSQGVARGNYEQYF
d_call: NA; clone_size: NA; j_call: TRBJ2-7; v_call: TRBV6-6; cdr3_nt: TGTGCCAGCAGTTACTCCATCTACGAGCAGTACTTC; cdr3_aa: CASSYSIYEQYF
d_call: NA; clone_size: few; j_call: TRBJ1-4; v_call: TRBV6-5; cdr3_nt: TGTGCCAGCAGGCGGAGCGGGGGGGGAAAACTGTTTTTT; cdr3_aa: CASRRSGGGKLFF
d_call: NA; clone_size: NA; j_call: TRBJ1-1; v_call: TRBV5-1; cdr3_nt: TGCGCCAGCACCCAAATCGGGACACCTAACACTGAAGCTTTCTTT; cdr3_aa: CASTQIGTPNTEAFF
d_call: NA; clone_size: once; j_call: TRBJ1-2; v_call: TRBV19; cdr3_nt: TGTGCCAGTAATCAGGCTTCCTCGGGGGGCTACACCTTC; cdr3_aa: CASNQASSGGYTF
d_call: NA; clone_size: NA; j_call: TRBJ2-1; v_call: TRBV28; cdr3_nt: TGTGCCAGCAGTCACCGGCGGGCTCACTCCTACAATGAGCAGCTCTTC; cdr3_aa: CASSHRRAHSYNEQLF
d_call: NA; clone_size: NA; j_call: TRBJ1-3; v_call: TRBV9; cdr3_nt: TGTGCCAGCAGCGATGGCTCAGGGTTCCCTGGAAACACCATATATTTT; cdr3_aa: CASSDGSGFPGNTIYF